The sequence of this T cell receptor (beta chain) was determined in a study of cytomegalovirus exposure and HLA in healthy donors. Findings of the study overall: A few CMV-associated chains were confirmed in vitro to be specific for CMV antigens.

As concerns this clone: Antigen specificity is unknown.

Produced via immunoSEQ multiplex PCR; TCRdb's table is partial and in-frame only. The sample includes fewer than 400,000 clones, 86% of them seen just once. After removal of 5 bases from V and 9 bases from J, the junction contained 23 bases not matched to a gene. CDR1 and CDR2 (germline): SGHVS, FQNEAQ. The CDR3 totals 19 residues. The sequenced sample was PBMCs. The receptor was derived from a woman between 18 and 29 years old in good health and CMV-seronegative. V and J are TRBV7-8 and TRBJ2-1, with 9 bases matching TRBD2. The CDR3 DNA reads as TGTGCCAGCAGCCCCCGAGCGAGCGGGAGGTCCCCTTCTCGGAGTGAGCAGTTCTTC. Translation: CASSPRASGRSPSRSEQFF. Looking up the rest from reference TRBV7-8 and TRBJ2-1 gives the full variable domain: GAGVSQSPRYKVAKRGQDVALRCDPISGHVSLFWYQQALGQGPEFLTYFQNEAQLDKSGLPSDRFFAERPEGSVSTLKIQRTQQEDSAVYLCASSPRASGRSPSRSEQFFGPGTRLTVL.